The present TCR beta chain was sequenced within a study of T-cell reconstitution after alpha-beta-depleted transplantation in children. Unique molecular identifiers were incorporated into the prepared TCRbeta library. TCRdb redid the calling of the PCR reads with MiXCR, one entry per CDR3 protein. Seen here are 250,000 to 350,000 distinct CDR3 sequences, 9.9% observed once, and the top ten hold about 9.5%. V shed 3 bases, J shed 8 bases, and the junction held 10 bases outside the gene matches. CDR3 length: 15 amino acids. Germline V gene lookup returns CDR1 SGHDT and CDR2 YYEEEE. The sequence came from a human donor who donated a stem cell graft to a child with SCID. Specimen: PBMCs from the stem cell graft donor, collected from the stem cell graft. This chain connects TRBV5-6 to TRBJ2-3; 9 nucleotides align to TRBD2. The DNA of the CDR3 is TGTGCCAGCAGCTACACCAAATTGACTAGCGGTACGCAGTATTTT. This encodes CASSYTKLTSGTQYF. The variable domain in full, completed from reference TRBV5-6 and TRBJ2-3, reads DAGVTQSPTHLIKTRGQQVTLRCSPKSGHDTVSWYQQALGQGPQFIFQYYEEEERQRGNFPDRFSGHQFPNYSSELNVNALLLGDSALYLCASSYTKLTSGTQYFGPGTRLTVL.